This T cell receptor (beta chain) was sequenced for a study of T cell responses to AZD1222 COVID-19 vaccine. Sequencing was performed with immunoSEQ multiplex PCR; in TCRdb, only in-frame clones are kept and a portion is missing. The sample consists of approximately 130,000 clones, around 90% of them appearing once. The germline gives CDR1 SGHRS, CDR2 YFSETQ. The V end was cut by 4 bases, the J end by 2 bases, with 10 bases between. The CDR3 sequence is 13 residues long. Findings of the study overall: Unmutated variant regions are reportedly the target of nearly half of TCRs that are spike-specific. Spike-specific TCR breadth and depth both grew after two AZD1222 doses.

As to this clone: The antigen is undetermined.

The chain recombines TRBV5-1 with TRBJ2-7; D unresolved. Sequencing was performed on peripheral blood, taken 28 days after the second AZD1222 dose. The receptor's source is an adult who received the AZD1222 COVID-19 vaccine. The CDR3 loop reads CASSLDTTYEQYF. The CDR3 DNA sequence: TGCGCCAGCAGCCTAGACACGACCTACGAGCAGTACTTC.